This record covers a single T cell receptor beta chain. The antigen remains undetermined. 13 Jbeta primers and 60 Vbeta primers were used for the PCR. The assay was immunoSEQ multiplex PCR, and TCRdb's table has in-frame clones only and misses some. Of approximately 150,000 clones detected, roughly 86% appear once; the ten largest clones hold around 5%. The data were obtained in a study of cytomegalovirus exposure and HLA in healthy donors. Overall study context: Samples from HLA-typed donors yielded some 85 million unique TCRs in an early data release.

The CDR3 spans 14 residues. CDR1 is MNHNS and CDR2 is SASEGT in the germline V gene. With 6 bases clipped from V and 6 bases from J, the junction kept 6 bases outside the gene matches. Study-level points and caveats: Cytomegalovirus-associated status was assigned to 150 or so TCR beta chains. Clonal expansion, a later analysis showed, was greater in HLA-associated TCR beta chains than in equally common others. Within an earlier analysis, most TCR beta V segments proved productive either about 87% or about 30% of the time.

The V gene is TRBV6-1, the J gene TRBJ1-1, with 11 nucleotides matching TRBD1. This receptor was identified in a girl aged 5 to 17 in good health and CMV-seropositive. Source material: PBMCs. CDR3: CASRAGTGGSEAFF. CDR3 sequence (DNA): TGTGCCAGCAGAGCCGGGACAGGGGGATCTGAAGCTTTCTTT.